This record covers a single T cell receptor (beta chain). Which antigen it targets is not known. The input lacks base qualities; no much larger clone sits a single base away. This specimen comes from a study of T cells in Graves' hyperthyroidism and ophthalmopathy (dated by TCRdb to the late 2010s). The study in broad terms: To identify distinguishing TCR V-J signatures, a discovery cohort of 100 or so patients was used, comprising 43 with Graves' ophthalmopathy and 57 with stable Graves' hyperthyroidism. In about 6 Graves' hyperthyroidism patients, the study also compared T-cell repertoires from thyroid tissue with T-cell repertoires from blood. Prospective prediction of ophthalmopathy was tested in an independent validation cohort consisting of roughly 20 hyperthyroidism patients and some 16 patients who later progressed to ophthalmopathy. TCR Vbeta CDR3 sequencing of fewer than 150 peripheral blood samples (over 40 ophthalmopathy, approximately 80 hyperthyroidism and roughly 17 progressor patients) is reported in the paper. After sampling, hyperthyroidism patients received methimazole starting at 30 mg daily, and ophthalmopathy patients received high-dose intravenous methylprednisolone. For training and testing, the 100 or so patients in the discovery cohort were randomly divided in a 7:3 ratio. Study-level results and caveats: Sample size was not statistically predetermined, and blinding of investigators to group allocation was not performed. In validation, progression to ophthalmopathy was predicted by the model with roughly 71% sensitivity and nearly 75% specificity, a median of approximately 6.5 months before onset. A 13 V-J signature model separated ophthalmopathy from stable hyperthyroidism, with about 88% sensitivity and 81.08% specificity in cross-validation and 80%/75% in testing. Most expanded thyroid clonotypes (frequency above 0.001) were also detected in blood, suggesting blood repertoires may reflect thyroid immune responses.

Amplification of TCR beta CDR3 regions was carried out from RNA transcripts. The first round of RT-PCR for the TCR CDR3 was performed with the HTBI primer set and the Qiagen OneStep RT-PCR kit. The libraries were constructed in a second round of multiplex PCR and then size-selected and purified. Libraries were sequenced paired-end with 100 bp reads on an Illumina HiSeq2000. The original pipeline was this. SOAPnuke was used to process the raw data, removing reads that contained adapters or uncalled bases, had a mean Phred below 15, or lacked an exact match to the constant primer or identifier. High-quality paired reads were merged with COPE v1.2.5, and unique nucleotide sequences were defined as clonotypes. Clonotypes were aligned to IMGT TRBV, TRBD and TRBJ reference segments using MiTCR v1.1. Only V-J combinations with frequency above 0.0001, covering about 99% of repertoires, were analysed. The TCS score was defined as F50 (clonal expansion) divided by E x V (chaos), with BLOSUM62-based TCRdist calculated between CDR3 peptides within each V-J. Welch's t-statistics and random forest reduced 450 to 600 V-J features to roughly 13, which were used in a naive Bayes classifier (R e1071). TCRdb reran the public reads through fastp at Q25 and MiXCR, keeping productive beta chains. Rows are unified per CDR3 protein, each entry keeping the most common DNA and genes. These V and J calls derive from TCRdb rather than the authors' analysis. This sample is represented by around 540,000 distinct CDR3 sequences; just over 45% of them were singletons. The ten largest clones represent 8.2% of the sample.

Based on the germline V gene, the CDR1 and CDR2 sequences are SQVTM and ANQGSEA. Relative to germline, V is missing 3 bases and J is missing 3 bases, with 7 bases of the junction outside any gene match. The CDR3 numbers 14 residues from cysteine through phenylalanine. CDR3 DNA is the only sequence kept; it has 42 bases, read in frame from the first base. Stable Graves' hyperthyroidism was defined as no progression to ophthalmopathy during 18 months of follow-up. Hyperthyroidism patients were newly diagnosed, with disease duration under 2 months, and aged 18 to 65 years. The study excluded patients with uncontrolled infections, other autoimmune diseases, pregnancy or lactation. Diagnoses were established on the basis of clinical symptoms, serum thyroxine and TRAb, thyroid ultrasound, and orbital computed tomography. Total RNA was extracted with Trizol reagent, and quality was checked on an Agilent 2100 Bioanalyzer.

Sequencing was done on a sample of peripheral blood or thyroid tissue (not recorded which). The sequence derives from a woman between 18 and 30 years old with Graves' hyperthyroidism. Donor details come from another sample of the same person, matched by shared clones. This chain is built from TRBV29-1 and TRBJ2-7; 8 central bases correspond to TRBD1. The CDR3 region reads CSVDGAGGIYEQYF. The nucleotides read TGCAGCGTTGATGGGGCAGGGGGCATCTACGAGCAGTACTTC.